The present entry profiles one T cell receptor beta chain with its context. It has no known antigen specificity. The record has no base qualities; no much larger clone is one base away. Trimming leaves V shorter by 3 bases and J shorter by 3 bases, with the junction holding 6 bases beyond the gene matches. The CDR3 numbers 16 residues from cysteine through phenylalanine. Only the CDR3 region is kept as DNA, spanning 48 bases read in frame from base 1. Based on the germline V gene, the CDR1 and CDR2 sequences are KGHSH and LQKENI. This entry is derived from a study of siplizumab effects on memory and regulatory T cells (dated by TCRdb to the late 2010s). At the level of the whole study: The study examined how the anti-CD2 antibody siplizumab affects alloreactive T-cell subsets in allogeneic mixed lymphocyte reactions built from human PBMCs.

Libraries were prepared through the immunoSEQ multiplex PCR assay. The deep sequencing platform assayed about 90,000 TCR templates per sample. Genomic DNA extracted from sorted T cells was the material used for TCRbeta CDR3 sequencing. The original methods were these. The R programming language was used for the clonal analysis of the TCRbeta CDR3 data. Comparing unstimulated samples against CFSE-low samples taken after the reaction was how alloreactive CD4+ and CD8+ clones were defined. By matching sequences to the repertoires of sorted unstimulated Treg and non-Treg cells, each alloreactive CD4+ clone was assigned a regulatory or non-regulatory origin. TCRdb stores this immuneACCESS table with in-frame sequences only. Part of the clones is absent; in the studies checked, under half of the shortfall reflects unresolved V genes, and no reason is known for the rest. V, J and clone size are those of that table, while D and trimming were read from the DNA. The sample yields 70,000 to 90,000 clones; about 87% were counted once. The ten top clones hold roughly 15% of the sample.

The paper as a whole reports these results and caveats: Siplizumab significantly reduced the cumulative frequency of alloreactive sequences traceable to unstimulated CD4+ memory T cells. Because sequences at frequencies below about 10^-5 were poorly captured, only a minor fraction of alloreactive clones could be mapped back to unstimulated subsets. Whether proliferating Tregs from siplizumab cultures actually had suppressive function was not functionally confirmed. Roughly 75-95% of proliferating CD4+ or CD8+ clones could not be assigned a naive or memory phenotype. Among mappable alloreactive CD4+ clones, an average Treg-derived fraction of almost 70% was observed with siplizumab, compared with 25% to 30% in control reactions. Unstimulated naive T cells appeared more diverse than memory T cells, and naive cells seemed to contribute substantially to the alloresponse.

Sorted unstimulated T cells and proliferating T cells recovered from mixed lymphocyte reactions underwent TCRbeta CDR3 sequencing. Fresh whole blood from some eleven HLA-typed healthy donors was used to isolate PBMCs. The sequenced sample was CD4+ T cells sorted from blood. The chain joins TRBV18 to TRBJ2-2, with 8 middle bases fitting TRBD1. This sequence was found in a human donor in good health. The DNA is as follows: TGTGCCAGCTCACCTTTCGGACAGGGCGACACCGGGGAGCTGTTTTTT. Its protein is CASSPFGQGDTGELFF.